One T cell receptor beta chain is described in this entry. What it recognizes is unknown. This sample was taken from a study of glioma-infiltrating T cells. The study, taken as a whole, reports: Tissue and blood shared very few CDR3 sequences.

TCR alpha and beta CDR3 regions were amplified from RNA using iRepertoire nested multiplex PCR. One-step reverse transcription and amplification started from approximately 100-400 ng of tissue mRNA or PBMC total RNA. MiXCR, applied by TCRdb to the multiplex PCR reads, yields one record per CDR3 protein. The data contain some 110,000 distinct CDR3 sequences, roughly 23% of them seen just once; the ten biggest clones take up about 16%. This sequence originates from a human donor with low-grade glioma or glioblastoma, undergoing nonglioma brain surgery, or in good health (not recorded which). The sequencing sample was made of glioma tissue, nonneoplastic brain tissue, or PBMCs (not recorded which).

The CDR3, as DNA: TGTGCCAGCAGCGTTACTAGCAGCTCCTACAATGAGCAGTTCTTC. Its protein product is CASSVTSSSYNEQFF. This rearrangement joins TRBV9 to TRBJ2-1, with D possibly being TRBD2 (6 bases). V was cut by 2 bases and J by 0 bases, with 9 bases left in between. This CDR3 has 15 amino acids. Germline lookup yields CDR1 SGDLS and CDR2 YYNGEE.